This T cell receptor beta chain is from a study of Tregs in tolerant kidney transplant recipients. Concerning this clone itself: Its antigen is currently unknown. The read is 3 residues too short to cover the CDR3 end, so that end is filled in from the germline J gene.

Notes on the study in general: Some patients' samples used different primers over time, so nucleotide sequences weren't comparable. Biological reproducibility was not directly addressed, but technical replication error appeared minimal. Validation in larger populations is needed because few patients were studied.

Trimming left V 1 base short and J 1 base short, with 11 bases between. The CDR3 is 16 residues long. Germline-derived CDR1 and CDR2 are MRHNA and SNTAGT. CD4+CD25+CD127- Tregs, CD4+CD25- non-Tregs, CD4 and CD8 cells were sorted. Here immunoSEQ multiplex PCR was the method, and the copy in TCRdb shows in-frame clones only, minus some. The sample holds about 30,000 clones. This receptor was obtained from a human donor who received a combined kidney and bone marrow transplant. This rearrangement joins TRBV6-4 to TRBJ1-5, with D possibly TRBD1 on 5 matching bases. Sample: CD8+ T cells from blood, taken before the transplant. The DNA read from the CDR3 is TGTGCCAGCAGTGACTGGGGCTTCTCCAGCAATCAGCCC. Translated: CASSDWGFSSNQP. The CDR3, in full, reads CASSDWGFSSNQPQHF.